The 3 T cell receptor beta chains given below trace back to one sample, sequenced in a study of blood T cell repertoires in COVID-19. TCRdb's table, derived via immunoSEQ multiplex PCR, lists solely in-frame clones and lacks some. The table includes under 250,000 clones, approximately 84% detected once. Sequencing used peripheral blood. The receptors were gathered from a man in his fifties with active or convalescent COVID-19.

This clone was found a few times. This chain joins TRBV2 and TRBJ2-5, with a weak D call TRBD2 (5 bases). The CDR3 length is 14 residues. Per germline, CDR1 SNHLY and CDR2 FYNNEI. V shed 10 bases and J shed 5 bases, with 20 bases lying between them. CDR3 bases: TGTGCCACCGCATCGGGGATGAACGCGGAGACCCAGTACTTC. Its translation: CATASGMNAETQYF.

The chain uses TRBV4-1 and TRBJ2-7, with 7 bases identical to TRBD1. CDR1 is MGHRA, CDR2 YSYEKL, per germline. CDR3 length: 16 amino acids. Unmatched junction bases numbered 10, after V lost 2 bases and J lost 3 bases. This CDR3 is CASSQFLTGSIYEQYF. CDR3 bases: TGCGCCAGCAGCCAATTCTTGACAGGGTCAATCTACGAGCAGTACTTC.

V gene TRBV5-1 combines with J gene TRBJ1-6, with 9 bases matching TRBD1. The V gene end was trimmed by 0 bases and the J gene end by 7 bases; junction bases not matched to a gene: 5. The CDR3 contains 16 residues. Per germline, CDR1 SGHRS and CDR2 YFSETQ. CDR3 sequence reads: CASSLGDRVGNSPLHF. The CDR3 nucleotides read TGCGCCAGCAGCTTGGGGGACAGGGTTGGAAATTCACCCCTCCACTTT.